These 32 T cell receptor beta chains were sequenced from one sample in a study of human CD8 memory T cell subsets. Researchers made TCR beta libraries via UMI-labeled 5' RACE. For each CDR3 protein, TCRdb gives one entry from its re-call of the 5' RACE reads, without DNA. This sample contains over 6,500 distinct CDR3 sequences. The specimen was CD8+ stem-like memory T cells (TSCM and TCM) sorted from PBMCs. The subset is: stem-like memory CD8 T cells (TSTEM), CCR7+ PD-1- TIGIT-. The receptors come from a human donor in good health.

This chain uses TRBV20-1 with TRBJ1-2. The CDR3 is 15 residues long. CDR1 DFQATT and CDR2 SNEGSKA come from the germline V gene (reference sequence). The CDR3 protein is CSASLDGFKGDGYTF.

This clonotype counts as medium-sized (0.01 to 0.1%) by frequency. J is TRBJ1-1 and V is TRBV10-2. The CDR3 has 13 amino acids. CDR1 and CDR2 (germline): WSHSY, SAAADI. CDR3 in amino acids: CASSESGMDEAFF.

This chain connects TRBV9 to TRBJ2-1; the TRBD1 assignment by TCRdb is unverifiable without DNA. Looked up from germline, CDR1 is SGDLS and CDR2 is YYNGEE. CDR3 length: 14 residues. The CDR3 spells CASSPPSGAYEQFF.

The rearrangement joins TRBV25-1 to TRBJ1-1; TCRdb names TRBD1, which stays unverified in the absence of DNA. CDR3 length equals 14 residues. CDR1 is MGHDK, CDR2 SYGVNS, per germline. CDR3 protein: CASTVGGWNTEAFF.

This clonotype registers medium-sized by frequency. The chain links TRBV7-2 to TRBJ2-7; checking the TCRdb D call of TRBD2 is not possible without DNA. Germline CDR1 and CDR2: SGHTA and FQGNSA. CDR3 length: 15 amino acids. CDR3 in amino acids: CASSLVGGRLDEQYF. The whole variable domain, filled in from reference TRBV7-2 and TRBJ2-7, reads GAGVSQSPSNKVTEKGKDVELRCDPISGHTALYWYRQSLGQGLEFLIYFQGNSAPDKSGLPSDRFSAERTGGSVSTLTIQRTQQEDSAVYLCASSLVGGRLDEQYFGPGTRLTVT.

Measured by frequency, this clonotype is hyperexpanded. This chain uses TRBV28 with TRBJ1-2; absent DNA, TCRdb's TRBD1 call cannot be checked. Germline CDR1 and CDR2: MDHEN and SYDVKM. This CDR3 spans 13 amino acids. This chain's CDR3 is CASKGPRRDGYTF.

The V gene is TRBV5-4, the J gene TRBJ2-1; TCRdb calls TRBD2, which cannot be checked without DNA. This CDR3 has 18 residues. Germline CDR1 reads SGHNT; CDR2 reads YYREEE (reference sequence). The CDR3 here is CASSWPGGAGVIGNEQFF.

The V and J genes are TRBV11-3 and TRBJ2-7. From germline, CDR1 is SGHNT and CDR2 YENEEA. The CDR3 sequence is 13 residues long. The CDR3 reads CASSLEGTYEQYF.

V gene TRBV5-1 combines with J gene TRBJ2-7; TCRdb names TRBD1, which stays unverified in the absence of DNA. CDR3 size: 16 residues. Germline V gene data show CDR1 as SGHRS and CDR2 as YFSETQ. This chain's CDR3 is CASSLWGQGMSGEQYF.

CDR3 region: CASSPRDRAYATNEKLFF. The chain combines TRBV7-9 with TRBJ1-4; TCRdb's D call, TRBD1, is unchecked because there is no DNA. This CDR3 spans 18 amino acids. CDR1 SEHNR and CDR2 FQNEAQ come from the germline V gene (reference sequence). The whole variable domain, remainder taken from reference TRBV7-9 and TRBJ1-4, is DTGVSQNPRHKITKRGQNVTFRCDPISEHNRLYWYRQTLGQGPEFLTYFQNEAQLEKSRLLSDRFSAERPKGSFSTLEIQRTEQGDSAMYLCASSPRDRAYATNEKLFFGSGTQLSVL.

The chain links TRBV29-1 to TRBJ1-2; TCRdb picks TRBD1, but there is no DNA to check that call. This CDR3 spans 17 amino acids. The germline V gene encodes CDR1 SQVTM and CDR2 ANQGSEA. Here the CDR3 reads CSVEGKPGQGINYGYTF.

The rearrangement uses TRBV21-1 and TRBJ2-7; the TCRdb call, TRBD2, lacks DNA for checking. TRBV21-1 is a known pseudogene. There are 17 residues in the CDR3. The CDR3: CASSKGWDFIKVNEQYF.

CDR3 residues: CASSLGAGASGNTEAFF. The genes are TRBV7-9 and TRBJ1-1; TCRdb returns TRBD1, unconfirmable since there is no DNA. The CDR3 is 17 residues long. Germline V gene data show CDR1 as SEHNR and CDR2 as FQNEAQ (reference sequence).

This chain uses TRBV13 with TRBJ2-7. This CDR3 comprises 12 residues. Germline V lookup: CDR1 PRHDT, CDR2 FYEKMQ (reference sequence). The CDR3 here is CASSFGTYEQYF.

The chain joins TRBV7-9 to TRBJ2-7. The V gene's germline CDR1 is SEHNR and CDR2 FQNEAQ (reference sequence). The length of the CDR3 is 12 residues. This CDR3 reads CASRLAGGEQYF. Looking up the rest from reference TRBV7-9 and TRBJ2-7 gives the full variable domain: DTGVSQNPRHKITKRGQNVTFRCDPISEHNRLYWYRQTLGQGPEFLTYFQNEAQLEKSRLLSDRFSAERPKGSFSTLEIQRTEQGDSAMYLCASRLAGGEQYFGPGTRLTVT.

The chain combines TRBV10-1 with TRBJ2-3; TCRdb selects TRBD2, and the lack of DNA leaves this call unchecked. CDR1 WNHNN and CDR2 SYGVQD come from the germline V gene (reference sequence). The CDR3 runs 14 residues. CDR3 loop: CASSPSGSTDTQYF.

The J gene is TRBJ2-1, the V gene TRBV9; the TCRdb D gene call, TRBD2, has no DNA to confirm it. CDR1 and CDR2 from the germline V gene are SGDLS and YYNGEE. The CDR3 extends over 14 amino acids. This chain's CDR3 is CASSPGTSENEQFF.

The rearrangement joins TRBV3-1 to TRBJ2-1. Per germline, CDR1 LGHDT and CDR2 YNNKEL (reference sequence). The CDR3 totals 15 residues. This chain's CDR3 is CASSQDLYGLYEQFF.

This clonotype is labeled medium-sized (0.01 to 0.1%) based on frequency. The chain combines TRBV24-1 with TRBJ2-6. CDR3 length: 14 residues. Germline CDR1 reads KGHDR; CDR2 reads SFDVKD. The CDR3 sequence: CATARVSGANVLTF.

The genes are TRBV20-1 and TRBJ2-7. The CDR3 loop spans 11 amino acids. CDR1 and CDR2 (germline): DFQATT, SNEGSKA (reference sequence). The CDR3 region is CSARSSYEQYF.

Considering frequency, this clonotype is medium-sized. The chain carries TRBV3-1 and TRBJ1-1. Per germline, CDR1 LGHDT and CDR2 YNNKEL (reference sequence). CDR3 length: 13 residues. This chain's CDR3 is CASSQLTYTEAFF.

This chain uses TRBV20-1 with TRBJ2-7; TCRdb picks TRBD1, but there is no DNA to check that call. Germline V lookup: CDR1 DFQATT, CDR2 SNEGSKA (reference sequence). CDR3 size: 16 residues. CDR3 sequence: CSARDPSSGDVYEQYF.

J is TRBJ1-3 and V is TRBV12-3 or TRBV12-4. The CDR3 spans 13 residues. The CDR3 region is CASSLGPGNTIYF.

The CDR3 sequence: CASTSGEGMIHEQYF. V and J are TRBV28 and TRBJ2-7; TCRdb outputs TRBD2, but without DNA this stays unchecked. CDR3 length: 15 residues. CDR1 and CDR2 (germline): MDHEN, SYDVKM.

The rearrangement links TRBV5-1 to TRBJ1-4. Looked up from germline, CDR1 is SGHRS and CDR2 is YFSETQ. The CDR3 runs 12 residues. CDR3 sequence reads: CASSYGTEKLFF.

This clonotype is classed as medium-sized by frequency. The rearrangement joins TRBV4-1 to TRBJ1-1; the D call from TCRdb, TRBD1, cannot be confirmed without DNA. Germline V gene sequence: CDR1 MGHRA, CDR2 YSYEKL. The CDR3 is 15 amino acids. The chain's CDR3 is CASSQEPGLNTEAFF.

This rearrangement joins TRBV20-1 to TRBJ2-5; with no DNA, the TCRdb D assignment of TRBD1 cannot be verified. Germline V gene data show CDR1 as DFQATT and CDR2 as SNEGSKA (reference sequence). The CDR3 consists of 15 residues. CDR3 amino acids: CSATREYSQEETQYF.

The rearrangement uses TRBV30 and TRBJ2-7; the D call of TRBD1 rests on TCRdb alone, since no DNA is present to check it. Germline V gene sequence: CDR1 GTSNPN, CDR2 SVGIG (reference sequence). The CDR3 contains 13 residues. The CDR3 sequence: CAWTVGDGYEQYF.

The CDR3 spells CATSPTGADYGYTF. The chain couples TRBV6-5 to TRBJ1-2; TCRdb's assignment of TRBD1 cannot be checked, as there is no DNA. Looked up from germline, CDR1 is MNHEY and CDR2 is SVGAGI. The CDR3 has 14 residues.

The rearrangement uses TRBV30 and TRBJ1-3. The length of the CDR3 is 12 residues. The germline CDR1 and CDR2 sequences are GTSNPN and SVGIG (reference sequence). The CDR3: CAWKKAGNTIYF.

The CDR3 sequence is CASSAQRDRGDNEQFF. The rearrangement joins TRBV9 to TRBJ2-1; the D gene TCRdb calls, TRBD2, cannot be checked with no DNA. Germline CDR1 is SGDLS and CDR2 is YYNGEE. This CDR3 is built from 16 residues.

The chain has TRBV2 and TRBJ2-1; lacking DNA, the TRBD1 call made by TCRdb goes unchecked. In germline, CDR1 is SNHLY, CDR2 FYNNEI. The CDR3 totals 14 residues. CDR3 loop: CASSESYRGDEQFF.